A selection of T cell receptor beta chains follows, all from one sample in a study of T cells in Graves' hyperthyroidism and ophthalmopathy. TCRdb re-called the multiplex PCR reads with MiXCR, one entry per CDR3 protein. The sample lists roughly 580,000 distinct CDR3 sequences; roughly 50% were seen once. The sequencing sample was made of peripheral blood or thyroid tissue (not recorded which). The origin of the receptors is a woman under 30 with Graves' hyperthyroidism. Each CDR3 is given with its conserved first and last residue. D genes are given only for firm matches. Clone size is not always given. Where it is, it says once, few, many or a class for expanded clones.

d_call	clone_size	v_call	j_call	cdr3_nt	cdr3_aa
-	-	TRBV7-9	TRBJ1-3	TGTGCCAGCAGCTTCGGGCTGACCTCTGGAAACACCATATATTTT	CASSFGLTSGNTIYF
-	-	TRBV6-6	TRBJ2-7	TGTGCCAGCAGTTACTCTGGGTTCTCCTACCAGCAGTACTTC	CASSYSGFSYQQYF
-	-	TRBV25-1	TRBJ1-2	TGTGCCAGCAGCCATAGGACGGGGCATGGCTACACCTTC	CASSHRTGHGYTF
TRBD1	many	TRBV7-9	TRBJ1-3	TGTGCCAGCAGCGCGGAACAGGGGGCTGGAAACACCATATATTTT	CASSAEQGAGNTIYF
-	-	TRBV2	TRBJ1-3	TGTGCCAGCAGTTTATGGCTGAGCTCTGGAAACACCATATATTTT	CASSLWLSSGNTIYF
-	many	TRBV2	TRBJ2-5	TGTGCCAGCACCGCGTTACAAGAGACCCAGTACTTC	CASTALQETQYF
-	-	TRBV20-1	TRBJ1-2	TGCAGTGCTAAACCCCCCAAGGGGAACTATGGCTACACCTTC	CSAKPPKGNYGYTF
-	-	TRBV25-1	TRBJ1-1	TGTGCCAGCAGTGAAAATGGGATAGGTGAAGCTTTCTTT	CASSENGIGEAFF
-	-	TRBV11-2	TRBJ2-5	TGTGCCAGCAGCCGAGGCGGTATTTATGGGGAGACCCAGTACTTC	CASSRGGIYGETQYF
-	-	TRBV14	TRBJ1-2	TGTGCCAGCAGCCAAGTAGCAGGTGGAGGGGGATATGGCTACACCTTC	CASSQVAGGGGYGYTF
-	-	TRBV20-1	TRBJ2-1	TGCAGTGCTAGAGATAGTGAGACACAGTCCTACGAGCAGTTCTTC	CSARDSETQSYEQFF
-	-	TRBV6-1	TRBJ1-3	TGTGCCAGCAGCAGGGAAGGAAACACCATATATTTT	CASSREGNTIYF
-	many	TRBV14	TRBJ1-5	TGTGCCAGCAGCCAAGATGCAGGGAGCAATCAGCCCCAGCATTTT	CASSQDAGSNQPQHF
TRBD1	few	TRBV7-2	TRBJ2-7	TGTGCCAGCAGCTTAGCGGGACAGGGTCTCCACGAGCAGTACTTC	CASSLAGQGLHEQYF
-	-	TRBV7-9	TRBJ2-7	TGCGCCAGCAGCGCCCAGGGGATTTCCTACGAGCAGTACTTC	CASSAQGISYEQYF
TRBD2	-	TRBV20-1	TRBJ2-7	TGCAGTGCTAGACGGATGGGAGGGCCCTACGAGCAGTACTTC	CSARRMGGPYEQYF
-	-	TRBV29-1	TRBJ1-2	TGCAGCAGTGTCACAGGGAGCTATGGCTACACCTTC	CSSVTGSYGYTF
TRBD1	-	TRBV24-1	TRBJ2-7	TGTGCCACCGACAGGGTTGGGGAGCAGTACTTC	CATDRVGEQYF
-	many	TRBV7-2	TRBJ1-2	TGTGCCAGCAGCATCCAAGGGGAGCTTGTTGGCTACACCTTC	CASSIQGELVGYTF
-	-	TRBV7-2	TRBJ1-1	TGTGCCAGCAGGCCCCGGGGGGGAAGTGAAGCTTTCTTT	CASRPRGGSEAFF
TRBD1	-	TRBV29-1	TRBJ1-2	TGCAGCGCAGGGGGGGGATGGCGGGGCTACACCTTC	CSAGGGWRGYTF
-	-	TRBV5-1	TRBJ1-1	TGCGCCAGCAGTTCATTTTCAGGGAACACTGAAGCTTTCTTT	CASSSFSGNTEAFF
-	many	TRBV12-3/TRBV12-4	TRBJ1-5	TGTGCCAGCAGCTCCAGGGTACAGCCCCAGCATTTT	CASSSRVQPQHF
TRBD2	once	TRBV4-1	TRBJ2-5	TGCGCCAGCAGCCACGTCGGGAGGGCCAGGTACCAAGAGACCCAGTACTTC	CASSHVGRARYQETQYF
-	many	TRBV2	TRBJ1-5	TGTGCCAGCAGTGTCCGGACAGCCGATCAGCCCCAGCATTTT	CASSVRTADQPQHF
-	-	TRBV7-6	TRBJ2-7	TGTGCCAGCAGCTTAGACCCGCCTCAGGGAATTCTCTACGAGCAGTACTTC	CASSLDPPQGILYEQYF
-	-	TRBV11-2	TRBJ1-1	TGTGCCAGCAGCCTCTTAACCCAGATCAACTTGAACACTGAAGCTTTCTTT	CASSLLTQINLNTEAFF
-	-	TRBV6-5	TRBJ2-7	TGTGCCAGCAGCTACCGTTCTGGCGAGCAGTACTTC	CASSYRSGEQYF
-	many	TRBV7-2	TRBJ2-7	TGTGCCAGCAGCGCATTGGCCTACGAGCAGTACTTC	CASSALAYEQYF
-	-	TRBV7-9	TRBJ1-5	TGTGCCAGCAGCTATCAAAGTAATCAGCCCCAGCATTTT	CASSYQSNQPQHF
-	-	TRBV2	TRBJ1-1	TGTGCCAGCAGTGATAGTGGACAGCGACTCATGAACACTGAAGCTTTCTTT	CASSDSGQRLMNTEAFF
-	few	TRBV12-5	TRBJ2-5	TGTGCTAGTGGCCCCGGCAGCCAAGAGACCCAGTACTTC	CASGPGSQETQYF
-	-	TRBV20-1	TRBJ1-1	TGCAGTGCAAGCCCCCCCGGGCCTGGAGCTTTCTTT	CSASPPGPGAFF
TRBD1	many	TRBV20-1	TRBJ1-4	TGCAGTGCCCCCCAGGGGGCGAGTGAAAAACTGTTTTTT	CSAPQGASEKLFF
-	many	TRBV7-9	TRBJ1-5	TGTGCCAGCAGCTTAGCGGGCGCAGGGCGCAATCAGCCCCAGCATTTT	CASSLAGAGRNQPQHF
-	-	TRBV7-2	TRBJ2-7	TGTGCCAGCTCATCAGAATGGGGCTACGAGCAGTACTTC	CASSSEWGYEQYF
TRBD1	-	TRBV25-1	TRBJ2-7	TGTGCCAGCAGCGGAACGAGGGACAGGGACTACGAGCAGTACTTC	CASSGTRDRDYEQYF
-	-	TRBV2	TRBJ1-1	TGTGCCAGCAGTGAGGGGGGGAGTGAAGCTTTCTTT	CASSEGGSEAFF
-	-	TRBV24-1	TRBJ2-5	TGTGCCACTATCGGTAGAGAGACCCAGTACTTC	CATIGRETQYF
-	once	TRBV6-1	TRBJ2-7	TGTGCCAGCAGGGAGAGAGATTCCTACGAGCAGTACTTC	CASRERDSYEQYF
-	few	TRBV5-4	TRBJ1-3	TGTGCCAGCAGCTTGGAGGGGGGCGGAAACACCATATATTTT	CASSLEGGGNTIYF
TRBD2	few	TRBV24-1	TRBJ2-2	TGTGCCACCAGTGACCTGGGACTAGCGGGAGCGAACACCGGGGAGCTGTTTTTT	CATSDLGLAGANTGELFF
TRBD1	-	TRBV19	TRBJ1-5	TGTGCCAGTAGTCCCACAGGGGGCATTCAGCCCCAGCATTTT	CASSPTGGIQPQHF
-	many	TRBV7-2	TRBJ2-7	TGTGCCAGCAGCTTAGTGAAGGGGGTCACCTACGAGCAGTACTTC	CASSLVKGVTYEQYF
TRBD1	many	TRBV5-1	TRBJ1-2	TGCGCCAGCAGCCCGACAGGGAACCCTGGCTACACCTTC	CASSPTGNPGYTF
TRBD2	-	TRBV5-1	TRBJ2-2	TGCGCCAGCAGCCAAGGACTAGCCGAGGCCGGGGAGCTGTTTTTT	CASSQGLAEAGELFF
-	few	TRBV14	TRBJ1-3	TGTGCCAGCAGCCCCCTGACCCGCTCTGGAAACACCATATATTTT	CASSPLTRSGNTIYF
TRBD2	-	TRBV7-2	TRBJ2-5	TGTGCCAGCAGCGTTGATAGCGGGAGAAGGGAGACCCAGTACTTC	CASSVDSGRRETQYF
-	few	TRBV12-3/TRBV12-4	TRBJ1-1	TGTGCCAGCAGCCCTAGGGCAGGGACGAACACTGAAGCTTTCTTT	CASSPRAGTNTEAFF
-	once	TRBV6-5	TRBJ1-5	TGTGCCAGCAGAGCGATCTCGGGCAATCAGCCCCAGCATTTT	CASRAISGNQPQHF
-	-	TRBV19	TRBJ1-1	TGTGCCAGCACTAGGGATTCCACTGAAGCTTTCTTT	CASTRDSTEAFF
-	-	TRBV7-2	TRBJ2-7	TGTGCCAGCAGCGTAGATGGGGGGTCGAGCTACGAGCAGTACTTC	CASSVDGGSSYEQYF
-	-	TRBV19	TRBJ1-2	TGTGCCAGTAGTATTACTCTGGGCGGCTACACCTTC	CASSITLGGYTF
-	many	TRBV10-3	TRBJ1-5	TGTGCCATCAGTGTTACCCGGGACTCCAGCAATCAGCCCCAGCATTTT	CAISVTRDSSNQPQHF